Below, 15 T cell receptor beta chains from the same sample are listed, as sequenced in a study of control samples from healthy donors and cancer patients. The method was immunoSEQ multiplex PCR; TCRdb's version includes in-frame clones alone and lacks a portion of them. The table records tens of thousands of clones, less than 95% of them present only once. Material for sequencing was PBMCs. The source is a man aged 25-45 years with colorectal cancer.

The rearrangement links TRBV23-1 to TRBJ1-5; maybe TRBD1 (6 bases). TRBV23-1 is an open reading frame, and its role is uncertain. The V end lost 6 bases, the J end lost 0 bases, and 33 bases lay between the germline ends. There are 22 residues in the CDR3. The chain's CDR3 is CASRRGGTWDLKTAYSNQPQHF. As DNA, the CDR3 is TGCGCCAGCAGAAGAGGGGGAACGTGGGACTTAAAAACAGCTTATAGCAATCAGCCCCAGCATTTT.

The chain is built from TRBV7-9 and TRBJ1-3; 10 nucleotides agree with TRBD1. Germline CDR1 reads SEHNR; CDR2 reads FQNEAQ (reference sequence). Unmatched junction bases numbered 9, after V lost 0 bases and J lost 4 bases. The CDR3 extends over 18 amino acids. The CDR3 region is CASSLAGTGEGLGNTIYF. The CDR3 nucleotides read TGTGCCAGCAGCTTAGCTGGGACAGGGGAAGGACTGGGAAACACCATATATTTT.

This chain joins TRBV18 and TRBJ2-6; no firm D call. Trimming stripped 5 bases from V and 1 base from J, with 9 bases between. CDR3 length: 15 residues. Germline CDR1 reads KGHSH; CDR2 reads LQKENI. The CDR3 region has the DNA TGTGCCAGCTCAACCTCTGGGTCTGGGGCCAACGTCCTGACTTTC. Translating it yields CASSTSGSGANVLTF.

The genes are TRBV13 and TRBJ1-2; D is uncertain. The ends were cut back, 0 bases at V and 0 bases at J, with 5 bases in the middle. The CDR3 sequence is 14 residues long. Germline assignment: CDR1 PRHDT and CDR2 FYEKMQ (reference sequence). The CDR3: CASSLGGANYGYTF. CDR3 nucleotide sequence: TGTGCCAGCAGCTTAGGGGGAGCTAACTATGGCTACACCTTC.

This clone was found once. The rearrangement links TRBV14 to TRBJ2-2, with no clear D. Trimming pared 2 bases from V and 1 base from J, leaving 5 bases between. Germline V CDR1 and CDR2: SGHDN, FVKESK. The CDR3 runs to 14 residues. CDR3 DNA sequence: TGTGCCAGCAGCCAACCAGGGAACACCGGGGAGCTGTTTTTT. Translating gives CASSQPGNTGELFF.

The V gene is TRBV4-3, the J gene TRBJ2-3; D not resolved. The CDR3 is 16 residues long. The germline V and J ends were trimmed by 3 bases and 1 base, with 14 bases remaining between them. Per the germline V gene, CDR1 is LGHNA and CDR2 is YSLEER. The DNA of the CDR3 is TGCGCCAGCAGCCAGGCGTTGGGCCGGGGCACAGATACGCAGTATTTT. It translates to CASSQALGRGTDTQYF.

The chain uses TRBV7-8 and TRBJ2-1; 8 nucleotides match TRBD2. V lost 7 bases and J lost 0; bases outside the gene matches: 5. Germline CDR1 is SGHVS and CDR2 is FQNEAQ. This CDR3 has 15 residues. This chain's CDR3 is CASTLAGGSYNEQFF. For the CDR3, the DNA is TGTGCCAGCACTCTGGCGGGGGGCTCCTACAATGAGCAGTTCTTC.

The rearrangement uses TRBV4-1 and TRBJ2-7; 8 nucleotides agree with TRBD1. This CDR3 is 15 amino acids long. Germline trimming cut 1 base from V and 6 bases from J; bases unmatched to any gene: 8. Germline assignment: CDR1 MGHRA and CDR2 YSYEKL. In nucleotides, the CDR3 is TGCGCCAGCAGCCAAGGTTTTTCCAGGGGGCCCGAGCAGTACTTC. It encodes CASSQGFSRGPEQYF.

This rearrangement joins TRBV3-1 (or the pseudogene TRBV3-2) to TRBJ2-3; 9 bases are shared with TRBD2. CDR1 is LGHDT, CDR2 YNNKEL, per germline (reference sequence). The CDR3 consists of 16 residues. J lost 8 bases, V lost 7 bases, and 16 bases had no gene match. CDR3 sequence reads: CASTSSGGSAWGTQYF. CDR3 DNA: TGTGCCAGCACCTCAAGCGGGGGGTCGGCCTGGGGTACGCAGTATTTT.

The chain joins TRBV7-2 to TRBJ2-3, with D possibly TRBD2 on 5 matching bases. V gave up 4 bases and J gave up 1 base, with 12 bases separating them. From germline, CDR1 is SGHTA and CDR2 FQGNSA. The CDR3 runs to 15 residues. The CDR3 reads CASSSDSHGTDTQYF. The CDR3, as DNA: TGTGCCAGCAGCTCGGACTCACACGGCACAGATACGCAGTATTTT.

The V call is TRBV24-1, the J call TRBJ2-2; TRBD1 agrees at 11 bases. Germline-derived CDR1 and CDR2 are KGHDR and SFDVKD. The CDR3 length is 17 residues. V lost 3 bases and J lost 4; bases outside the gene matches: 6. The CDR3 DNA reads TGTGCCACCAGTGATCCTGGACAGGGGGCGGTCACCGGGGAGCTGTTTTTT. Protein sequence: CATSDPGQGAVTGELFF.

The chain's CDR3 is CASSTRVEGGSPLHF. CDR3 nucleotide sequence: TGCGCCAGCAGTACCCGGGTGGAAGGGGGGTCACCCCTCCACTTT. The genes are TRBV5-1 and TRBJ1-6; tentative D call: TRBD1 (6 bases). Deletions cut 5 bases from V and 10 bases from J, with 19 bases between. This CDR3 spans 15 amino acids. CDR1 and CDR2 (germline): SGHRS, YFSETQ.

This clone was observed a few times. V usage is TRBV10-1 and J usage is TRBJ2-1; TRBD2 matches 7 bases. The germline V gene encodes CDR1 WNHNN and CDR2 SYGVQD (reference sequence). The J segment lost 6 bases and the V segment lost 0 bases, leaving 5 bases of the junction unmatched. The CDR3 has 15 amino acids. Here the CDR3 DNA reads TGCGCCAGCAGTGAGTCCCGGGGGGTTCTCAATGAGCAGTTCTTC. Its protein is CASSESRGVLNEQFF.

This clone has only a few counts. The chain couples TRBV7-2 to TRBJ2-6; D ambiguous. This CDR3 spans 14 amino acids. V gave up 1 base and J gave up 2 bases, with 3 bases separating them. The germline V gene encodes CDR1 SGHTA and CDR2 FQGNSA. The CDR3: CASSLVTGANVLTF. Written as DNA, the CDR3 is TGTGCCAGCAGCTTAGTTACTGGGGCCAACGTCCTGACTTTC.

V is TRBV20-1 and J is TRBJ1-2; possible D gene TRBD1, 5 bases. CDR3 length: 12 amino acids. Germline V gene lookup returns CDR1 DFQATT and CDR2 SNEGSKA (reference sequence). V was shortened by 3 bases and J by 6 bases, with 11 bases between the two germline ends. CDR3 amino acids: CSASGGVDGYTF. DNA of the CDR3: TGCAGTGCTAGTGGGGGGGTAGATGGCTACACCTTC.